The entry that follows covers one T cell receptor beta chain sequence. Profiling relied on immunoSEQ multiplex PCR, and the TCRdb table lists in-frame clones only, not all of them. The sample has approximately 80,000 clones, approximately 81% seen once. This specimen comes from a study of blood T cell repertoires in COVID-19. Study summary: PBMCs, B-cell-depleted T cells, or T cells provided the cDNA or gDNA that made up the material.

The germline V and J ends were trimmed by 1 base and 4 bases, with 11 bases remaining between them. Germline CDR1 SGHDT, CDR2 YYEEEE. The CDR3 is made up of 14 amino acids. Input material: peripheral blood. This TCR came from a man at least 80 years old with acute or convalescent COVID-19. The rearrangement links TRBV5-6 to TRBJ1-2; no reliable D call. CDR3 nucleotides: TGTGCCAGCAGCTTGCGAACGGTCACCTATGGCTACACCTTC. Its translation is CASSLRTVTYGYTF.